These 10 T cell receptor beta chains were all obtained from the same sample, sequenced in a study of PD-1 blockade in classical Hodgkin lymphoma. Time point denoted: cycle 4 day 1 (C4D1), after five to seven weeks of nivolumab. After autologous stem cell transplantation all patients relapsed, and prior brentuximab vedotin exposure differed between cohorts. TCRdb's table, derived via immunoSEQ multiplex PCR, lists solely in-frame clones and lacks some. The top ten hold about a sixth of the sample, which has approximately 89,000 clones, more than 80% seen once. The source was peripheral blood mononuclear cells (PBMCs), collected before the fourth cycle of nivolumab. The receptors come from a human donor with classical Hodgkin lymphoma.

This clone was detected once. The chain links TRBV5-6 to TRBJ1-2, with D possibly being TRBD1 (6 bases). This CDR3 has 15 amino acids. Germline V gives CDR1 SGHDT, CDR2 YYEEEE. Trimming took off 0 bases at V and 5 bases at J, with 14 bases between the two ends. Here the CDR3 reads CASSLVGRGVYGYTF. The CDR3 region has the DNA TGTGCCAGCAGCTTGGTGGGCAGGGGAGTATATGGCTACACCTTC.

The gene calls are TRBV7-2 and TRBJ1-2; the match to TRBD1 covers 8 bases. The length of the CDR3 is 15 residues. J was trimmed by 3 bases and V by 1 base; bases with no gene match: 4. Germline V gene lookup returns CDR1 SGHTA and CDR2 FQGNSA. The CDR3 sequence is CASSLGTGGYYGYTF. The CDR3 region has the DNA TGTGCCAGCAGCTTAGGTACAGGGGGATACTATGGCTACACCTTC.

The chain recombines TRBV5-4 with TRBJ2-3, with D uncertain. Germline V gene data show CDR1 as SGHNT and CDR2 as YYREEE (reference sequence). The CDR3 loop spans 18 amino acids. V was pared by 4 bases and J by 2 bases, with 23 bases between. As DNA, the CDR3 is TGTGCCAGCAGCCAGTGGCTGACTGGCAGGCCCGACACAGATACGCAGTATTTT. As protein: CASSQWLTGRPDTDTQYF.

This chain connects TRBV6-1 to TRBJ2-7; D perhaps matches TRBD1 (6 bases). V lost 4 bases, J lost 1 base, and 11 bases lay in between. There are 14 residues in the CDR3. Germline CDR1 and CDR2: MNHNS and SASEGT. This CDR3 reads CASSADRLSYEQYF. CDR3 DNA sequence: TGTGCCAGCAGTGCGGACAGACTATCCTACGAGCAGTACTTC.

This clone was found a few times. The V call is TRBV11-1, the J call TRBJ2-4; tentatively, D is TRBD1 or TRBD2 (6 bases each). The length of the CDR3 is 13 residues. V lost 2 bases and J 6 bases, leaving 8 bases between the germline ends. Looked up from germline, CDR1 is SGHAT and CDR2 is FQDESV (reference sequence). CDR3 coding DNA: TGTGCCAGCAGCTTACGGGGGCTAAACATTCAGTACTTC. Residues: CASSLRGLNIQYF.

V and J are TRBV6-1 and TRBJ2-7; D gene unclear. The CDR3 spans 13 residues. Looked up from germline, CDR1 is MNHNS and CDR2 is SASEGT. Between the trimmed V and J ends, which lost 4 bases and 7 bases, there was a span of 14 bases. CDR3 region: CASSGALLGEQYF. DNA for the CDR3: TGTGCCAGCAGTGGGGCATTGTTAGGTGAGCAGTACTTC.

The count of this clone is one. The rearrangement joins TRBV4-2 to TRBJ2-3, with D unresolved. In germline, CDR1 is LGHNA, CDR2 YNFKEQ. CDR3 length: 14 amino acids. Trimming removed 0 bases at V and 6 bases at J, with 10 bases between. This chain's CDR3 is CASSQDGRRDTQYF. The CDR3 DNA reads as TGTGCCAGCAGCCAAGACGGGCGGCGGGATACGCAGTATTTT.

The CDR3 DNA reads as TGTGCCAGCAGTCCCAGACCGACAGGGGGGGATGGCTACACCTTC. Protein sequence: CASSPRPTGGDGYTF. V usage is TRBV27 and J usage is TRBJ1-2; 9 bases are a match to TRBD1. The germline V gene has CDR1 MNHEY and CDR2 SMNVEV (reference sequence). The V segment lost 5 bases and the J segment 6 bases; nucleotides outside the gene matches: 10. The CDR3 runs to 15 residues.

The genes are TRBV5-1 and TRBJ1-1, with no clear D. CDR1 is SGHRS, CDR2 YFSETQ, per germline. Trimming cost V 0 bases and J 7 bases, with 13 bases left between them. The CDR3 length is 14 residues. DNA for the CDR3: TGCGCCAGCAGCTTGGGGACGGAGGGAATTGAAGCTTTCTTT. Translation gives CASSLGTEGIEAFF.

This sequence joins TRBV6-4 and TRBJ2-7, with TRBD2 identical over 12 bases. CDR1 is MRHNA, CDR2 SNTAGT, per germline. The V segment lost 0 bases and the J segment 7 bases; nucleotides outside the gene matches: 13. The CDR3 has 18 residues. The CDR3 coding sequence is TGTGCCAGCAGTGACTCGATGACTAGCGGGAGCCACAACGGGGAGCAGTACTTC. It is translated as CASSDSMTSGSHNGEQYF.